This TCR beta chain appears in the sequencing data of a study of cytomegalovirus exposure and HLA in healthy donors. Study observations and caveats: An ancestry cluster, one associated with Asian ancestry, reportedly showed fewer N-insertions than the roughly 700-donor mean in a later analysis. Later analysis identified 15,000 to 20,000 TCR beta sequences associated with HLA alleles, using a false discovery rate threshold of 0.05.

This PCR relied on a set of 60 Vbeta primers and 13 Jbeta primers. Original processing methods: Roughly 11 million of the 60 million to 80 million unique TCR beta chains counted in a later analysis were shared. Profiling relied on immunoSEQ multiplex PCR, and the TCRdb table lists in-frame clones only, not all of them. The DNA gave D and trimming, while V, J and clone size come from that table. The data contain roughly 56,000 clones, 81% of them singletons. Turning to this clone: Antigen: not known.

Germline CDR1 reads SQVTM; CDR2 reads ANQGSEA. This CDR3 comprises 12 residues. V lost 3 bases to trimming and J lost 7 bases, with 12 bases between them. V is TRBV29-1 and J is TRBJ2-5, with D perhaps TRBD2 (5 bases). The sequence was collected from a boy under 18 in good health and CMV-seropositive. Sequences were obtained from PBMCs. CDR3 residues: CSVEDDAGTQYF. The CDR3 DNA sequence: TGCAGCGTTGAGGATGACGCGGGGACCCAGTACTTC.